The source of this T cell receptor beta chain is a study of T cells after yellow fever vaccination. Findings and caveats of the study: Relatively few clonotypes were ones that appeared in both CD4 and CD8 compartments. The booster saw the reappearance of most primary-vaccination clones (approximately 97% CD4, about 85% CD8). The study found a weaker secondary response that peaked faster, day 5 versus 15.

This clonotype was observed a few times. Antigen specificity is unknown. Production of TCR cDNA was by 5'RACE template switching, which also added a universal primer site and UMIs. TCRdb redid the calling of the 5' RACE reads with MiXCR, one entry per CDR3 protein. In the table there are 550,000 to 750,000 distinct CDR3 sequences, about 13% of which are singletons. The J segment lost 7 bases and the V segment lost 0 bases, leaving 7 bases of the junction unmatched. The CDR3 is 15 residues long. Germline CDR1 reads SGHVS; CDR2 reads FNYEAQ. The TCR originated in a man aged 25 to 40 who received the YFV17D yellow fever vaccine. The source was PBMCs, collected on the day of the yellow fever booster vaccination. The chain links TRBV7-6 to TRBJ2-5; the match to TRBD2 covers 8 bases. The CDR3 DNA is TGTGCCAGCAGCTTAGCCCGGGAGGGACCATGGACCCAGTACTTC. Residues: CASSLAREGPWTQYF. Drawing the rest from reference TRBV7-6 and TRBJ2-5, the complete variable domain is GAGVSQSPRYKVTKRGQDVALRCDPISGHVSLYWYRQALGQGPEFLTYFNYEAQQDKSGLPNDRFSAERPEGSISTLTIQRTEQRDSAMYRCASSLAREGPWTQYFGPGTRLLVL.